The rows below give T cell receptor beta chains drawn from one sample of a study of T-cell reconstitution after alpha-beta-depleted transplantation in children. TCRdb re-analysed the PCR reads in MiXCR, keeping a single row per CDR3 protein. Of 640,000 or so distinct CDR3 sequences listed, approximately 17% were seen once; the top ten hold 0.85% to 1.3%. This material consisted of PBMCs from the stem cell graft donor, taken from the stem cell graft. The origin of the receptors is a human donor who donated a stem cell graft to a child with acute myeloid leukemia. Each CDR3 is given with its conserved first and last residue. Each record gives: J gene, V gene, D gene, clone size, CDR3 protein, CDR3 DNA. A D gene is named only where the DNA matches it firmly. Where a row states a size, it is once, few, many or the class of an expanded clone; other rows omit it.

>TRBJ1-6|TRBV6-1|TRBD1|few
CASSAGTANSPLHF
TGTGCCAGCAGTGCCGGGACAGCTAATTCACCCCTCCACTTT
>TRBJ2-1|TRBV5-1|NA|few
CASSLWAGGSYNEQFF
TGCGCCAGCAGCTTGTGGGCGGGCGGGTCCTACAATGAGCAGTTCTTC
>TRBJ2-1|TRBV27|TRBD2|NA
CASSASGGAVNEQFF
TGTGCCAGCAGTGCTAGCGGGGGGGCCGTTAATGAGCAGTTCTTC
>TRBJ2-2|TRBV27|NA|NA
CASSLYRTGNTGELFF
TGTGCCAGCAGTTTATACAGGACGGGGAACACCGGGGAGCTGTTTTTT
>TRBJ1-2|TRBV5-6|NA|many
CASNPSGMYGYTF
TGTGCCAGCAACCCCTCGGGGATGTATGGCTACACCTTC
>TRBJ1-4|TRBV5-3|NA|NA
CARSPYGGFEKLFF
TGTGCCAGAAGCCCCTACGGAGGGTTTGAAAAACTGTTTTTT
>TRBJ1-1|TRBV11-2|NA|NA
CASSLEGVAEAFF
TGTGCCAGCAGCTTAGAGGGGGTCGCTGAAGCTTTCTTT
>TRBJ2-1|TRBV29-1|NA|many
CSVEVEGGPNFYNEQFF
TGCAGCGTTGAAGTTGAGGGGGGGCCCAACTTTTACAATGAGCAGTTCTTC
>TRBJ2-2|TRBV13|NA|many
CASSRGANTGELFF
TGTGCCAGCAGTCGCGGGGCGAACACCGGGGAGCTGTTTTTT
>TRBJ1-2|TRBV20-1|TRBD1|many
CSAREKGARFGYTF
TGCAGTGCTAGAGAGAAGGGGGCGCGGTTTGGCTACACCTTC
>TRBJ2-5|TRBV20-1|NA|many
CSAKTGNREYF
TGCAGTGCCAAAACCGGGAATCGCGAGTACTTC
>TRBJ2-5|TRBV29-1|TRBD2|many
CSSRGGVEETQYF
TGCAGCTCCCGGGGGGGCGTGGAAGAGACCCAGTACTTC
>TRBJ2-5|TRBV7-9|TRBD1|many
CASSLGDRGQETQYF
TGTGCCAGCAGCTTGGGAGACAGGGGTCAAGAGACCCAGTACTTC
>TRBJ2-3|TRBV20-1|TRBD1|NA
CSARDRGTGYTDTQYF
TGCAGTGCTCGGGACAGGGGGACCGGCTACACAGATACGCAGTATTTT
>TRBJ2-1|TRBV7-2|TRBD2|NA
CASSLRTRAPINEQFF
TGTGCCAGCAGCTTAAGGACTAGAGCTCCGATCAATGAGCAGTTCTTC
>TRBJ1-1|TRBV20-1|NA|many
CSASFAGRATEAFF
TGCAGTGCTAGTTTTGCGGGGCGGGCCACTGAAGCTTTCTTT
>TRBJ2-3|TRBV5-1|TRBD1|NA
CASSGGDRGRTDTQYF
TGCGCCAGCAGCGGAGGGGACAGGGGTAGGACAGATACGCAGTATTTT
>TRBJ1-5|TRBV10-3|NA|many
CAISDGTGNQPQHF
TGTGCCATCAGTGATGGGACGGGTAATCAGCCCCAGCATTTT
>TRBJ1-1|TRBV7-6|NA|NA
CASSYAGVTEAFF
TGTGCCAGCAGCTACGCCGGGGTTACTGAAGCTTTCTTT
>TRBJ2-7|TRBV29-1|TRBD1|many
CSVIEGAYEQYF
TGCAGCGTTATCGAGGGGGCGTACGAGCAGTACTTC
>TRBJ2-1|TRBV7-2|TRBD2|NA
CASSSVAGVSYNEQFF
TGTGCCAGCAGCTCCGTAGCGGGGGTCTCCTACAATGAGCAGTTCTTC
>TRBJ1-1|TRBV5-6|NA|few
CASMQGQLAFF
TGTGCCAGCATGCAAGGCCAGCTGGCTTTCTTT
>TRBJ2-3|TRBV29-1|NA|many
CSAASSAPGTDTQYF
TGCAGCGCAGCGTCTAGCGCCCCTGGCACAGATACGCAGTATTTT
>TRBJ1-1|TRBV7-2|TRBD1|few
CASSLEQGAGAFF
TGTGCCAGCAGCTTAGAGCAGGGGGCCGGAGCTTTCTTT
>TRBJ2-3|TRBV7-9|NA|few
CASSLVDVDTQYF
TGTGCCAGCAGCTTAGTTGATGTGGATACGCAGTATTTT
>TRBJ1-6|TRBV9|NA|NA
CASSKTPSGIRSPLHF
TGTGCCAGCAGCAAAACCCCATCCGGGATACGTTCACCCCTCCACTTT